A selection of T cell receptor beta chains follows, all from one sample in a study of blood T cell repertoires in COVID-19. Sequencing was performed with immunoSEQ multiplex PCR; in TCRdb, only in-frame clones are kept and a portion is missing. The table records more than 300,000 clones, around 89% of them present only once. Sequenced input: peripheral blood. The receptor source for this set is a woman between 35 and 50 years old with COVID-19, enrolled during active disease. CDR3s include the opening cysteine and the closing phenylalanine or tryptophan. D genes are given only for firm matches. Not every row has a clone size; where given, it reads once, few, many or a size class.

d_gene,v_gene,j_gene,abundance,len,CDR3aa,CDR3nt
-,TRBV14,TRBJ2-2,-,16,CASSQDVDSGTGELFF,TGTGCCAGCAGCCAAGATGTAGATAGTGGCACCGGGGAGCTGTTTTTT
-,TRBV15,TRBJ1-1,-,15,CATSRELQGNTEAFF,TGTGCCACCAGCAGAGAGCTGCAGGGGAACACTGAAGCTTTCTTT
-,TRBV28,TRBJ1-1,-,13,CASSLPVFTEAFF,TGTGCCAGCAGTTTACCCGTTTTCACTGAAGCTTTCTTT
TRBD1,TRBV5-5,TRBJ1-1,-,16,CASSLYRGEVDTEAFF,TGTGCCAGCAGCTTATACAGGGGGGAAGTCGACACTGAAGCTTTCTTT
TRBD1,TRBV28,TRBJ1-3,-,16,CASSTTYRGPGNTIYF,TGTGCCAGCAGTACCACCTACAGGGGACCTGGAAACACCATATATTTT
-,TRBV3-1/TRBV3-2,TRBJ1-2,-,14,CASSRRSPEDGYTF,TGTGCCAGCAGCCGAAGATCACCAGAGGATGGCTACACCTTC
TRBD1,TRBV5-1,TRBJ2-3,-,15,CASSPTGGATDTQYF,TGCGCCAGCAGCCCTACAGGGGGCGCAACAGATACGCAGTATTTT
-,TRBV3-1/TRBV3-2,TRBJ1-1,-,14,CASSQEETGVEAFF,TGTGCCAGCAGCCAAGAGGAGACAGGAGTTGAAGCTTTCTTT
TRBD2,TRBV6-5,TRBJ2-3,-,11,CASSTGGTQYF,TGTGCCAGCAGTACGGGGGGTACGCAGTATTTT
-,TRBV28,TRBJ1-6,-,14,CASRMIRGNSPLHF,TGTGCCAGCAGAATGATCAGGGGAAATTCACCCCTCCACTTT
TRBD1,TRBV5-4,TRBJ2-5,-,15,CASSLVQGAWETQYF,TGTGCCAGCAGCTTGGTCCAGGGGGCTTGGGAGACCCAGTACTTC
TRBD2,TRBV5-4,TRBJ2-2,-,15,CASGGRGLAGTELFF,TGTGCCAGCGGGGGGAGGGGACTAGCGGGGACGGAGCTGTTTTTT
-,TRBV4-3,TRBJ2-1,-,14,CASSQVVFSNEQFF,TGCGCCAGCAGCCAAGTAGTCTTTAGCAATGAGCAGTTCTTC
TRBD2,TRBV5-1,TRBJ2-2,-,17,CASSLGTSGRGTGELFF,TGCGCCAGCAGCTTGGGGACTAGCGGGAGGGGCACCGGGGAGCTGTTTTTT
TRBD1,TRBV5-6,TRBJ1-3,-,15,CASSRLTGTGNTIYF,TGTGCCAGCAGCCGTCTGACAGGGACTGGAAACACCATATATTTT
-,TRBV6-2/TRBV6-3,TRBJ1-2,-,18,CASSLQGSVKSHPYGYTF,TGTGCCAGCAGTTTACAGGGAAGCGTGAAGTCCCATCCTTATGGCTACACCTTC
TRBD1,TRBV15,TRBJ1-6,-,15,CATSPITGGNSPLHF,TGTGCCACCAGCCCCATTACAGGGGGAAATTCACCCCTCCACTTT
TRBD1,TRBV11-2,TRBJ2-7,-,19,CASSSITGTGGRPAYEQYF,TGTGCCAGCAGCTCTATCACCGGGACAGGGGGCCGCCCGGCCTACGAGCAGTACTTC
TRBD2,TRBV4-3,TRBJ2-1,-,17,CASSQEVAGVQWNEQFF,TGCGCCAGCAGCCAAGAAGTAGCGGGGGTTCAGTGGAATGAGCAGTTCTTC
-,TRBV11-1,TRBJ1-6,-,14,CASTIGQRESPLHF,TGTGCCAGCACCATTGGACAGAGGGAATCACCCCTCCACTTT
TRBD1,TRBV9,TRBJ1-2,few,13,CASSPDRNYGYTF,TGTGCCAGCAGCCCGGACAGGAACTATGGCTACACCTTC
-,TRBV6-6,TRBJ2-2,-,14,CASSYSREAGELFF,TGTGCCAGCAGTTACTCGAGGGAGGCCGGGGAGCTGTTTTTT
TRBD1,TRBV6-5,TRBJ2-1,-,15,CASSYSERGPNGWFF,TGTGCCAGCAGTTACTCCGAGAGGGGGCCGAACGGTTGGTTCTTC
-,TRBV7-8,TRBJ2-1,-,11,CASSFRNEQFF,TGTGCCAGCAGCTTCCGCAATGAGCAGTTCTTC
TRBD1,TRBV6-2/TRBV6-3,TRBJ2-2,-,15,CASSRQGPNTGELFF,TGTGCCAGCAGCCGACAGGGGCCGAACACCGGGGAGCTGTTTTTT
-,TRBV9,TRBJ1-2,-,11,CASSGGYGYTF,TGTGCCAGCAGCGGCGGCTATGGCTACACCTTC